A selection of T cell receptor beta chains follows, all from one sample in a study of regulatory T cells in long-lasting Graves disease. MiXCR, applied by TCRdb to the multiplex PCR reads, yields one record per CDR3 protein. Here the sample spans a few hundred thousand distinct CDR3 sequences, roughly 24% being singletons. The material sequenced was peripheral blood mononuclear cells (PBMCs), taken when the disease was refractory, from a patient treated with antithyroid drugs. The receptors derive from a middle-aged woman with Graves disease. Both conserved end residues are part of each CDR3. A D gene is named only where the DNA matches it firmly. Clone sizes are given selectively: once, few, many, or a class where the clone is expanded.

D gene	J gene	V gene	clone size	CDR3 protein	CDR3 DNA
-	TRBJ1-1	TRBV6-1	many	CASRGSRVWNSNTEAFF	TGTGCCAGCAGAGGTTCCCGGGTTTGGAATTCGAACACTGAAGCTTTCTTT
TRBD1	TRBJ1-5	TRBV5-8	few	CASSRNRGRSQPQHF	TGTGCCAGCAGCCGTAACAGGGGGCGCAGTCAGCCCCAGCATTTT
TRBD2	TRBJ2-1	TRBV11-1	-	CASSHLTSGRANEQFF	TGTGCCAGCAGCCACCTAACTAGCGGGAGGGCCAATGAGCAGTTCTTC
-	TRBJ2-2	TRBV28	many	CASSFWQTNTGELFF	TGTGCCAGCAGTTTTTGGCAAACGAACACCGGGGAGCTGTTTTTT
-	TRBJ1-4	TRBV29-1	many	CSVGQTGLYEKLFF	TGCAGCGTTGGCCAGACAGGTCTCTATGAAAAACTGTTTTTT
-	TRBJ2-1	TRBV2	-	CASYHGLGPTPYNEQFF	TGTGCCAGCTATCATGGGTTGGGACCCACGCCCTACAATGAGCAGTTCTTC
-	TRBJ2-5	TRBV7-2	many	CASSLVAQETQYF	TGTGCCAGCAGCTTAGTCGCCCAAGAGACCCAGTACTTC
-	TRBJ1-1	TRBV6-9	many	CASSYFRTELNTEAFF	TGTGCCAGCAGTTACTTCCGGACAGAATTGAACACTGAAGCTTTCTTT
-	TRBJ1-5	TRBV3-1	few	CASSRGIDQPQHF	TGTGCCAGCAGCCGGGGCATCGATCAGCCCCAGCATTTT
-	TRBJ1-1	TRBV28	few	CASGLQGRGTEAFF	TGTGCCAGCGGTTTACAGGGCCGTGGCACTGAAGCTTTCTTT
TRBD1	TRBJ1-1	TRBV5-5	once	CASSFTGQPNTEAFF	TGTGCCAGCAGCTTTACGGGACAGCCGAACACTGAAGCTTTCTTT
-	TRBJ2-7	TRBV20-1	few	CSAMPSRGVGEQYF	TGCAGTGCTATGCCTAGTCGGGGCGTGGGGGAGCAGTACTTC
-	TRBJ2-4	TRBV28	many	CASSPDWESYYGGNIQYF	TGTGCCAGCAGTCCTGACTGGGAAAGCTATTATGGGGGAAACATTCAGTACTTC
TRBD2	TRBJ2-2	TRBV10-2	few	CASRQAGAGELFF	TGCGCCAGCAGACAAGCGGGAGCCGGGGAGCTGTTTTTT
TRBD1	TRBJ1-1	TRBV6-1	-	CATRGTGGVNTEAFF	TGTGCCACCCGAGGGACAGGGGGTGTGAACACTGAAGCTTTCTTT
-	TRBJ2-3	TRBV15	-	CATSRDPGRGDTQYF	TGTGCCACCAGCAGAGATCCGGGACGGGGAGATACGCAGTATTTT
-	TRBJ2-7	TRBV11-2	many	CASSSLKFSYEQYF	TGTGCCAGCAGCTCGCTGAAGTTCTCCTACGAGCAGTACTTC
-	TRBJ2-1	TRBV28	-	CASSLYPPRGDSYNEQFF	TGTGCCAGCAGTTTATATCCCCCCAGGGGGGACTCCTACAATGAGCAGTTCTTC
TRBD2	TRBJ2-5	TRBV20-1	few	CSARAGELAGIQETQYF	TGCAGTGCTAGGGCCGGCGAACTAGCGGGAATCCAAGAGACCCAGTACTTC
-	TRBJ1-1	TRBV27	many	CATLKPKGVNKLNTEAFF	TGTGCCACCCTAAAACCTAAGGGGGTGAACAAATTGAACACTGAAGCTTTCTTT
TRBD1	TRBJ1-3	TRBV12-3/TRBV12-4	few	CASTFVQGQGALVGNTIYF	TGTGCCAGCACCTTTGTCCAGGGACAGGGGGCCCTGGTTGGAAACACCATATATTTT
TRBD2	TRBJ2-7	TRBV28	many	CASTDWASGRANYYEQYF	TGTGCCAGCACCGACTGGGCTAGCGGGAGGGCGAACTACTACGAGCAGTACTTC
-	TRBJ1-1	TRBV7-8	many	CAHGGLRPNTEAFF	TGTGCCCACGGGGGGCTCCGACCGAACACTGAAGCTTTCTTT
TRBD2	TRBJ2-7	TRBV15	many	CATSRTHGTSPYEQYF	TGTGCCACCAGCAGAACTCACGGGACTAGTCCATACGAGCAGTACTTC
-	TRBJ1-1	TRBV7-2	few	CASSLLPQIQAFF	TGTGCCAGCAGCCTCCTCCCCCAGATACAAGCTTTCTTT
-	TRBJ1-5	TRBV7-8	-	CASSLSRAQPQHF	TGTGCCAGCAGCTTATCCAGGGCCCAGCCCCAGCATTTT
-	TRBJ2-7	TRBV4-1	few	CASSPPSNEQYF	TGCGCCAGCAGCCCCCCGTCCAACGAGCAGTACTTC
TRBD1	TRBJ1-1	TRBV5-8	-	CASSSMVGQGPRSNTEAFF	TGTGCCAGCAGCTCGATGGTAGGACAGGGGCCCCGTTCGAACACTGAAGCTTTCTTT